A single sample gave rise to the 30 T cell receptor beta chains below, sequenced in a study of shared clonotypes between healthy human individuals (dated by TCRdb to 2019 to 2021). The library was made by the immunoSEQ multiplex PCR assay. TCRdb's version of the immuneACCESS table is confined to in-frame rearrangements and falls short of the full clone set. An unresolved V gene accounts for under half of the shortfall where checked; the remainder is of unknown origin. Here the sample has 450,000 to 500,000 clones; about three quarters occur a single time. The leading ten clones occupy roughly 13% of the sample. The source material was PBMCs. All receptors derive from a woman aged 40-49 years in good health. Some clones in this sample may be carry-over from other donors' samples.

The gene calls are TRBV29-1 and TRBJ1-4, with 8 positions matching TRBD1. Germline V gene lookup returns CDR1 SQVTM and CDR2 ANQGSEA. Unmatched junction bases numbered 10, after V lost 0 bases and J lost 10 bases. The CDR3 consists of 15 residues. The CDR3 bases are TGCAGCGTTGAAGATCGGGGAACAGGGGGGGGAAAACTGTTTTTT. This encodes CSVEDRGTGGGKLFF.

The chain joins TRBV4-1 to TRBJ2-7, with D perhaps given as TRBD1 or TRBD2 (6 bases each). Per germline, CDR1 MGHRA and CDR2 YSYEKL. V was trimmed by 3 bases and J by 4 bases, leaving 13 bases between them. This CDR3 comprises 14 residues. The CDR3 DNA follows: TGCGCCAGCAGCCATCCTTGGGGGGCTTACGAGCAGTACTTC. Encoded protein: CASSHPWGAYEQYF.

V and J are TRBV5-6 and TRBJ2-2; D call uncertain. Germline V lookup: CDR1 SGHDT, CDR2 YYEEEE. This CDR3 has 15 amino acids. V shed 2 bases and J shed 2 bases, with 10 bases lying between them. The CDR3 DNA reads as TGTGCCAGCAGCTTACAGTCACAAAACACCGGGGAGCTGTTTTTT. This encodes CASSLQSQNTGELFF.

The CDR3 is CASSQGGATSGNTIYF. The CDR3 DNA follows: TGTGCCAGCAGCCAGGGTGGGGCCACCTCTGGAAACACCATATATTTT. The V call is TRBV14, the J call TRBJ1-3; D possibly corresponds to TRBD1 (5 bases). Germline V gene data show CDR1 as SGHDN and CDR2 as FVKESK. Trimming stripped 3 bases from V and 0 bases from J, with 12 bases between. There are 16 residues in the CDR3.

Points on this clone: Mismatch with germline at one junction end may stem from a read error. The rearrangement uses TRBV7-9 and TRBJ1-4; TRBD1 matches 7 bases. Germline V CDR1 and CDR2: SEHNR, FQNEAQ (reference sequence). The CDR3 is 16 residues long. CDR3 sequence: CASSQRAGGFDEKLFF. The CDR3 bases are TGCGCCAGCAGCCAGCGGGCAGGGGGATTCGATGAAAAACTGTTTTTT.

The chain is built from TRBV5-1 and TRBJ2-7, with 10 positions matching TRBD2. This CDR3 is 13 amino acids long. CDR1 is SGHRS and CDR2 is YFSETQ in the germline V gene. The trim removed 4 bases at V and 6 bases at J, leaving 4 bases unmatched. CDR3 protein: CASSASGRGEQYF. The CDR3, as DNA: TGCGCCAGCAGCGCTAGCGGGAGAGGCGAGCAGTACTTC.

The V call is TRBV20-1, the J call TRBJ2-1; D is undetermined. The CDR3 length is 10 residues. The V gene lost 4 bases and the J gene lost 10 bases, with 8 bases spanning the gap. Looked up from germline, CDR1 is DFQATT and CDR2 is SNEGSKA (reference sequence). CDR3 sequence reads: CSATPREQFF. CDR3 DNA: TGCAGTGCTACCCCTAGGGAGCAGTTCTTC.

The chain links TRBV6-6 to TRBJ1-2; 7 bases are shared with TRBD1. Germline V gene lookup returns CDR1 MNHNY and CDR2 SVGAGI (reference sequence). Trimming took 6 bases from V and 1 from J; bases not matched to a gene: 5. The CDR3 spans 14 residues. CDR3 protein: CASSRRGDNYGYTF. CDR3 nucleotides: TGTGCCAGCAGCCGCAGGGGGGATAACTATGGCTACACCTTC.

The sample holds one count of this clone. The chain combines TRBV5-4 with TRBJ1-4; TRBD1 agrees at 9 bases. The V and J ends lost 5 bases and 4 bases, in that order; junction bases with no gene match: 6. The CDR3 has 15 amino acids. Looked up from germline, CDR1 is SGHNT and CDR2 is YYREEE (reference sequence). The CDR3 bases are TGTGCCAGCAGTACTCCGGGACAGGGTAATGAAAAACTGTTTTTT. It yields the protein CASSTPGQGNEKLFF.

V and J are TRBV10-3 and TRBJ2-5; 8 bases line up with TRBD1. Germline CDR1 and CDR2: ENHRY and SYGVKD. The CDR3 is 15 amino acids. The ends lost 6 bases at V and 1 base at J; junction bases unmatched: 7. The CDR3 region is CAIRPPGGSQETQYF. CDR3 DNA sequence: TGTGCCATCAGGCCTCCAGGGGGCAGCCAAGAGACCCAGTACTTC.

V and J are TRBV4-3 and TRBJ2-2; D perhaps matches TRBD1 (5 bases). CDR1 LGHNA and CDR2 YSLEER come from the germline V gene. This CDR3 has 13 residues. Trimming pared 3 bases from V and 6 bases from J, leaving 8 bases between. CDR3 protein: CASSQGHAGELFF. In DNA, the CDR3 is TGCGCCAGCAGCCAGGGGCACGCCGGGGAGCTGTTTTTT.

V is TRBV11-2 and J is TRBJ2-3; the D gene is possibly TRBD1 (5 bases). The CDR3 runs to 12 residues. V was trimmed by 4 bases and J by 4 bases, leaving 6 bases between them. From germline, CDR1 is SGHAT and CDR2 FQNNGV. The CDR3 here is CASSSTADTQYF. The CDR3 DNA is TGTGCCAGCAGCTCGACAGCAGATACGCAGTATTTT.

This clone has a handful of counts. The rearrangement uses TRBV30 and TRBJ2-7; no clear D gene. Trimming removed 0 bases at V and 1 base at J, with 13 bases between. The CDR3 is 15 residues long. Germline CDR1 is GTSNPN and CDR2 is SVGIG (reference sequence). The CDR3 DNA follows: TGTGCCTGGAGTGTAATAGAGTATGGGTCCTACGAGCAGTACTTC. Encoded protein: CAWSVIEYGSYEQYF.

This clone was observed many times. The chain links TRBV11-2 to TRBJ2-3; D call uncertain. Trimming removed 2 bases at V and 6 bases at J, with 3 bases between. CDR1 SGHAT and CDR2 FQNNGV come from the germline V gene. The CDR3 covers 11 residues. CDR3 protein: CASSLTDTQYF. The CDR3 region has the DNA TGTGCCAGCAGCTTAACGGATACGCAGTATTTT.

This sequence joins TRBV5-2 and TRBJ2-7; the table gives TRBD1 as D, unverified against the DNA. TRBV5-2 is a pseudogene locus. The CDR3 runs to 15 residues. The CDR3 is CASSQEWQGAYEQYF. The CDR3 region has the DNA TGTGCCAGCAGCCAAGAATGGCAGGGGGCATACGAGCAGTACTTC.

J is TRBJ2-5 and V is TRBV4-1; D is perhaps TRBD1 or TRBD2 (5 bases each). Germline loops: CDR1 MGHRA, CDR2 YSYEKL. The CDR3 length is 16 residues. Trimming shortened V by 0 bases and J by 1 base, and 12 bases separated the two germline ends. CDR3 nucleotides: TGCGCCAGCAGCCAAGATCGGGGCAGGGCCCAAGAGACCCAGTACTTC. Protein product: CASSQDRGRAQETQYF.

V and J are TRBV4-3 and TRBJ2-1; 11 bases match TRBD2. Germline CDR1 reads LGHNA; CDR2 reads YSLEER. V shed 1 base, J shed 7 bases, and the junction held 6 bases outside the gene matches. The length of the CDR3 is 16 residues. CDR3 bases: TGCGCCAGCAGCCAAGGAACTAGCGGGAGTGGGAATGAGCAGTTCTTC. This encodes CASSQGTSGSGNEQFF.

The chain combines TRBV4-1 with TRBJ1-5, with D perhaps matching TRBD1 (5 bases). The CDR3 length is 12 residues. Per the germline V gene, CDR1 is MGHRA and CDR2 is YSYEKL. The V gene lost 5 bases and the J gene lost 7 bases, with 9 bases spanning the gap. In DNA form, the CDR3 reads TGCGCCAGCAGCGCCGGGGGGCAGCCCCAGCATTTT. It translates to CASSAGGQPQHF.

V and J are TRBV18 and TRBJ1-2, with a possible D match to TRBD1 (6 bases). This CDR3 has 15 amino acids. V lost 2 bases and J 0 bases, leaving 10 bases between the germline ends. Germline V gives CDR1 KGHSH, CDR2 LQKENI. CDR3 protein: CASSPAGTPNYGYTF. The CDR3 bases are TGTGCCAGCTCACCAGCCGGGACACCTAACTATGGCTACACCTTC.

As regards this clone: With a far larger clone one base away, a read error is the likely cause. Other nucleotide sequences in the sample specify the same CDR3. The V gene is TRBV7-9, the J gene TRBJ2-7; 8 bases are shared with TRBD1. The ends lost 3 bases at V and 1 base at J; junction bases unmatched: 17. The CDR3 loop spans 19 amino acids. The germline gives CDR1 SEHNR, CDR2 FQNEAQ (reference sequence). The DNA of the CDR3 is TGTGCCAGCAGCTTGGCGGTGAGAACAGGGGGACTGGGGTCCTACGAGCAGTACTTC. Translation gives CASSLAVRTGGLGSYEQYF. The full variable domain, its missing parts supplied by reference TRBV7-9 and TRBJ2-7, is DTGVSQNPRHKITKRGQNVTFRCDPISEHNRLYWYRQTLGQGPEFLTYFQNEAQLEKSRLLSDRFSAERPKGSFSTLEIQRTEQGDSAMYLCASSLAVRTGGLGSYEQYFGPGTRLTVT.

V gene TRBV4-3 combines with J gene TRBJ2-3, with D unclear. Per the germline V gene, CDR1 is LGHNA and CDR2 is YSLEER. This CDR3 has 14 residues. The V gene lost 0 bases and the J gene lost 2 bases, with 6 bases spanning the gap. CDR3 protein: CASSQDPNTDTQYF. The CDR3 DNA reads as TGCGCCAGCAGCCAAGATCCGAACACAGATACGCAGTATTTT.

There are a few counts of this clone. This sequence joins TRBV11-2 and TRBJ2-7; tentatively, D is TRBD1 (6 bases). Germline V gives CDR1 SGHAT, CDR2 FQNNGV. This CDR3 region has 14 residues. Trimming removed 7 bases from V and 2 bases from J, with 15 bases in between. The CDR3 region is CASTWAGQPYEQYF. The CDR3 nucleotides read TGTGCCAGCACCTGGGCCGGACAGCCCTACGAGCAGTACTTC.

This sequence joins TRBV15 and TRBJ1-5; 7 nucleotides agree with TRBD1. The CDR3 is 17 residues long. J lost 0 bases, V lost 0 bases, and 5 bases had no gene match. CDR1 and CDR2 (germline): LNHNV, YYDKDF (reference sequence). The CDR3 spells CATSRELTGVSNQPQHF. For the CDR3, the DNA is TGTGCCACCAGCAGAGAACTCACAGGGGTTAGCAATCAGCCCCAGCATTTT.

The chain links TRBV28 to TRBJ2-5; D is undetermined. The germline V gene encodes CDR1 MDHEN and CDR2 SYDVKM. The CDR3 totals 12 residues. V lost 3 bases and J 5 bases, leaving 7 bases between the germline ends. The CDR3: CASSFWLETQYF. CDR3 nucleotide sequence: TGTGCCAGCAGTTTCTGGTTGGAGACCCAGTACTTC.

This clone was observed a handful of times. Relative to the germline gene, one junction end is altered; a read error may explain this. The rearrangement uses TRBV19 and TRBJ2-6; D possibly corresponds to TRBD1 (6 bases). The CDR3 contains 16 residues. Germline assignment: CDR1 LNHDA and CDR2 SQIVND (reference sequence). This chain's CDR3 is CASSMDSKSEANVLTF. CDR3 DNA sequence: TGTGCCAGTAGTATGGACAGCAAATCTGAGGCCAACGTCCTGACTTTC. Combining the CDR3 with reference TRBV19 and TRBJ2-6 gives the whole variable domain DGGITQSPKYLFRKEGQNVTLSCEQNLNHDAMYWYRQDPGQGLRLIYYSQIVNDFQKGDIAEGYSVSREKKESFPLTVTSAQKNPTAFYLCASSMDSKSEANVLTFGAGSRLTVL.

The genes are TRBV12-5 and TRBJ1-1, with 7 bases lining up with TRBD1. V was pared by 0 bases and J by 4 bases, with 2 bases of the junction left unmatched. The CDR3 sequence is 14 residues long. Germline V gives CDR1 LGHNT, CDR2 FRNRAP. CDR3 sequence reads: CASGLVPGGTEAFF. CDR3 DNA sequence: TGTGCTAGTGGTTTGGTACCAGGGGGCACTGAAGCTTTCTTT.

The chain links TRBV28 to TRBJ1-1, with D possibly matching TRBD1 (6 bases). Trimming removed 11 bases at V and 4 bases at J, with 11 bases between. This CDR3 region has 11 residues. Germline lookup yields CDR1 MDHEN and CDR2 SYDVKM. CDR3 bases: TGTGCCGGGGGGCGGGCCACTGAAGCTTTCTTT. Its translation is CAGGRATEAFF.

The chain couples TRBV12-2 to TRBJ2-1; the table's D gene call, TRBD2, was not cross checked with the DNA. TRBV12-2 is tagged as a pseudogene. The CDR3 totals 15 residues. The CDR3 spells CASLGGLVRSNEQFF. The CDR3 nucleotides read TGTGCAAGTCTTGGCGGGCTAGTAAGGTCCAATGAGCAGTTCTTC.

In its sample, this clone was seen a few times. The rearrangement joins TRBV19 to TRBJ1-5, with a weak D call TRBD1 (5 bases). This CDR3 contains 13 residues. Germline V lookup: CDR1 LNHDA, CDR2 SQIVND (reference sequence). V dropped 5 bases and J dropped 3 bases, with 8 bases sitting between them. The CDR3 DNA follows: TGTGCCAGTAGTGAACAGGTCAATCAGCCCCAGCATTTT. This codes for CASSEQVNQPQHF.

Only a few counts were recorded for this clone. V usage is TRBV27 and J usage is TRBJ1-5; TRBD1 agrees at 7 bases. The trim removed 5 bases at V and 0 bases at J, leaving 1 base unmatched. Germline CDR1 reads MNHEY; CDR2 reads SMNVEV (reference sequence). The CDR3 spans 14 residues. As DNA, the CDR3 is TGTGCCAGCAGTCGACAGGGTAGCAATCAGCCCCAGCATTTT. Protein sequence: CASSRQGSNQPQHF.